This T cell receptor beta chain is from a study of T cells in Graves' hyperthyroidism and ophthalmopathy. RNA transcripts were the template for amplifying TCR beta CDR3 regions. First-round RT-PCR targeting the TCR CDR3 was performed with the HTBI primer set. TCRdb independently ran MiXCR on the multiplex PCR reads; one entry per CDR3 protein. The sample lists 600,000 or so distinct CDR3 sequences; roughly 16% were seen once. General study points: Ophthalmopathy, as predicted by the model, came a median around 6.7 months after the prediction. By a 13 V-J model, ophthalmopathy was set apart from stable hyperthyroidism.

As concerns this clonotype: The antigen remains unidentified.

The sequence derives from a woman aged 25 to 39 with Graves' hyperthyroidism. What was sequenced was blood.

The CDR3 DNA reads as TGTGCCAGCAGTCCATCTACAGGGGGCAGGGGCTACGAGCAGTACTTC. It encodes CASSPSTGGRGYEQYF. The genes are TRBV28 and TRBJ2-7; TRBD1 matches at 9 bases. The V gene end was trimmed by 5 bases and the J gene end by 3 bases; junction bases not matched to a gene: 11. The CDR3 is 16 residues long. CDR1 and CDR2 (germline): MDHEN, SYDVKM.